The clone carrying this T cell receptor (beta chain) was seen many times. From the 5' RACE reads, TCRdb called clonotypes with MiXCR, one entry per CDR3 protein. The sample comprises 200,000 or so distinct CDR3 sequences, roughly 13% of which are singletons, and approximately 11% rests with the top ten. The record originates from a study of CD8 T cells in ankylosing spondylitis. This CDR3 region has 16 residues. Trimming pared 4 bases from V and 7 bases from J, leaving 19 bases between. Material: blood, either unsorted or a sorted T cell fraction (not recorded which). The origin of this receptor is a female donor with ankylosing spondylitis or in good health (not recorded which). The chain is built from TRBV12-3 or TRBV12-4 and TRBJ2-2, with D unresolved. The CDR3 spells CASSYTATLRSGELFF. DNA of the CDR3: TGTGCCAGCAGTTATACGGCCACCCTACGCAGCGGGGAGCTGTTTTTT.